The 4 T cell receptor beta chains in this list originate from one sample, sequenced in a study of CD8 T cells in Susac syndrome. Reverse transcription of about 0.45 to 1 ug RNA was performed with random hexamers. Using its own MiXCR run on the immunoSEQ multiplex PCR reads, TCRdb lists one record per CDR3 protein. The sample holds 200,000 or so distinct CDR3 sequences, nearly 97% seen once. Sequencing used CD4+ T cells from PBMCs. The receptors were sampled from a human donor with Susac syndrome.

The chain joins TRBV20-1 to TRBJ1-2, with D maybe TRBD1 (5 bases). Germline lookup yields CDR1 DFQATT and CDR2 SNEGSKA (reference sequence). The V and J ends lost 6 bases and 1 base respectively, with 18 bases between them. There are 15 residues in the CDR3. The CDR3 nucleotides are TGCAGTGCCCGGGGGGACGGATCGCTTAACTATGGCTACACCTTC. The encoded protein is CSARGDGSLNYGYTF.

The gene calls are TRBV20-1 and TRBJ2-7; TRBD1 matches 7 bases. This CDR3 is 13 amino acids long. The germline V gene encodes CDR1 DFQATT and CDR2 SNEGSKA (reference sequence). With V trimmed by 0 bases and J by 3 bases, 2 bases remained unmatched. The CDR3 sequence is CSARDPGGYEQYF. The CDR3 DNA reads as TGCAGTGCTAGAGACCCAGGGGGCTACGAGCAGTACTTC.

This chain uses TRBV4-1 with TRBJ1-2, with 7 nucleotides matching TRBD1. The germline CDR1 and CDR2 sequences are MGHRA and YSYEKL. V was pared by 2 bases and J by 3 bases, with 9 bases of the junction left unmatched. The CDR3 loop spans 16 amino acids. The CDR3 DNA sequence: TGCGCCAGCAGCCAACCCCGGGGAGGGGGCCACTATGGCTACACCTTC. Its protein product is CASSQPRGGGHYGYTF.

The CDR3 DNA sequence: TGTGCCAGCAGTGCTCAACTAGCGGGGGCCCCAGATACGCAGTATTTT. Translated, it gives CASSAQLAGAPDTQYF. The V gene is TRBV25-1, the J gene TRBJ2-3; 11 bases map to TRBD2. The CDR3 is made up of 16 amino acids. Germline CDR1 is MGHDK and CDR2 is SYGVNS. The ends lost 4 bases at V and 4 bases at J; junction bases unmatched: 7.